The entry below gives a single T cell receptor (beta chain) sequence along with its context. What it recognizes is unknown. The entry originates in a study of T cell repertoires in cytomegalovirus infection. The overall study: CMV epitopes in the study were HLA-C-restricted (recently identified) and HLA-B-restricted (well studied).

The germline gives CDR1 SGHTA, CDR2 FQGNSA. The V segment lost 5 bases and the J segment 2 bases; nucleotides outside the gene matches: 4. The CDR3 has 16 amino acids. TCRdb itself ran the reads through MiXCR, one entry per CDR3 protein. Found here are some 800,000 distinct CDR3 sequences, 30% to 35% of them singletons; the top ten hold over 10%. The sample consisted of cultured CD8+ T cells from PBMCs, taken from culture after CMV antigen stimulation. This clonotype was sampled from a human donor in good health (CMV status not recorded). Some clones in this sample may be carry-over from other donors' samples. The chain couples TRBV7-2 to TRBJ2-3, with 13 bases that match TRBD2. CDR3 region: CASSAGLAGPTDTQYF. CDR3 in DNA: TGTGCCAGCAGCGCGGGACTAGCGGGGCCCACAGATACGCAGTATTTT.